This record covers a single T cell receptor (beta chain). Methods used by the authors: Reference gene primer amplification gave estimated nucleated cell counts. The table came from immunoSEQ multiplex PCR; TCRdb's copy has only in-frame clones and leaves some out. That table supplies the V and J calls and clone size; D and trimming were determined from the DNA. This sample has about 130,000 clones, with roughly three quarters found just once. This sample stems from a study of blood T cell repertoires in COVID-19. In the study overall: Samples came from the United States, Italy and Spain, spanning acute and convalescent COVID-19. PBMCs, B-cell-depleted T cells, or T cells provided the cDNA or gDNA that made up the material.

The CDR3 covers 14 residues. This chain uses TRBV21-1 with TRBJ1-1. TRBV21-1 has pseudogene status. The sequenced sample was peripheral blood. The source is a woman aged 70 to 79 with acute or convalescent COVID-19. CDR3 protein: CASIPGEGRIEAFF. CDR3 sequence (DNA): TGTGCCAGCATCCCGGGGGAGGGGAGGATTGAAGCTTTCTTT.